These T cell receptor beta chains were read from a single sample in a study of T cells in tuberculosis. TCRdb keeps only in-frame clones here, not all; method: immunoSEQ multiplex PCR. This table holds some 30,000 clones, around 93% found once. Specimen: PBMCs. The origin of the receptors is a donor aged 10-29 years with latent tuberculosis or without tuberculosis infection. Some clones in this sample may be carry-over from other donors' samples. The CDR3 runs from the conserved cysteine through the conserved F or W. Each record gives: J gene, D gene, clone size, V gene, CDR3 DNA, CDR3 protein. A D gene is named only where the DNA matches it firmly. Not every row has a clone size; where given, it reads once, few, many or a size class.

J: TRBJ2-1
D: NA
size: once
V: TRBV6-5
DNA: TGTGCCAGCAGTTCCCAAGACTGGGATGAGCAGTTCTTC
CDR3: CASSSQDWDEQFF

J: TRBJ2-3
D: TRBD2
size: NA
V: TRBV28
DNA: TGTGCCAGCAGTTGGGAGGGACTCCCCACAGATACGCAGTATTTT
CDR3: CASSWEGLPTDTQYF

J: TRBJ1-2
D: NA
size: few
V: TRBV5-1
DNA: TGCGCCAGCAGCTTGGTGGGGGGAGGTGGCTACACCTTC
CDR3: CASSLVGGGGYTF

J: TRBJ1-3
D: TRBD1
size: few
V: TRBV5-4
DNA: TGTGCCAGCAGCTCGGCCGGACAGGGGGCCCACACTGGAAACACCATATATTTT
CDR3: CASSSAGQGAHTGNTIYF

J: TRBJ2-5
D: NA
size: NA
V: TRBV5-1
DNA: TGCGCCAGCAGCTTGGACAGGGTGGGTCAAGAGACCCAGTACTTC
CDR3: CASSLDRVGQETQYF

J: TRBJ1-6
D: NA
size: NA
V: TRBV30
DNA: TGTGCCTGGAGCGGGGGACGAAATTCACCCCTCCACTTT
CDR3: CAWSGGRNSPLHF

J: TRBJ1-2
D: TRBD1
size: NA
V: TRBV6-5
DNA: TGTGCCAGCAGTTACTCATCAGGGGGCCGCTATGGCTACACCTTC
CDR3: CASSYSSGGRYGYTF

J: TRBJ1-4
D: NA
size: NA
V: TRBV6-5
DNA: TGTGCCAGCAGTCGGACTCCCAATGAAAAACTGTTTTTT
CDR3: CASSRTPNEKLFF

J: TRBJ2-3
D: TRBD2
size: NA
V: TRBV4-1
DNA: TGCGCCAGCAGCCTTCGACCGGGACTAGCGGTAGCAGATACGCAGTATTTT
CDR3: CASSLRPGLAVADTQYF

J: TRBJ2-7
D: NA
size: NA
V: TRBV2
DNA: TGTGCCAGCAAGTATACTCTCTCCTACGAGCAGTACTTC
CDR3: CASKYTLSYEQYF

J: TRBJ2-1
D: TRBD2
size: NA
V: TRBV7-9
DNA: TGTGCCAGCAGTCCCCGTTTCGGGACTACCTACAATGAGCAGTTCTTC
CDR3: CASSPRFGTTYNEQFF

J: TRBJ1-6
D: NA
size: NA
V: TRBV9
DNA: TGTGCCAGCAGAGCGCGGGATTCACCCCTCCACTTT
CDR3: CASRARDSPLHF

J: TRBJ1-1
D: NA
size: NA
V: TRBV19
DNA: TGTGCCAGTAGAGCCTATAGCACTGAAGCTTTCTTT
CDR3: CASRAYSTEAFF

J: TRBJ2-5
D: NA
size: NA
V: TRBV5-1
DNA: TGCGCCAGCAGCCCCACCCAGGGTCTGCAGACCCAGTACTTC
CDR3: CASSPTQGLQTQYF

J: TRBJ1-4
D: NA
size: NA
V: TRBV6-5
DNA: TGTGCCAGCAGACCGGCAGGTGGCGCCGATGAAAAACTGTTTTTT
CDR3: CASRPAGGADEKLFF

J: TRBJ1-1
D: TRBD1
size: NA
V: TRBV10-3
DNA: TGTGCCATCAGTTATGGACAGGGTGACACTGAAGCTTTCTTT
CDR3: CAISYGQGDTEAFF

J: TRBJ1-1
D: TRBD1
size: NA
V: TRBV6-6
DNA: TGTGCCAGCAGCCTACAGGGGCCAGGGTCTGAAGCTTTCTTT
CDR3: CASSLQGPGSEAFF

J: TRBJ1-1
D: NA
size: NA
V: TRBV11-2
DNA: TGTGCCAGCAGCCCGCCAGGGGCTACGAACCACACTGAAGCTTTCTTT
CDR3: CASSPPGATNHTEAFF

J: TRBJ2-1
D: TRBD2
size: once
V: TRBV5-4
DNA: TGTGCCAGCAAGGCTAGCGGGAGTAACGAGCAGTTCTTC
CDR3: CASKASGSNEQFF

J: TRBJ1-3
D: TRBD1
size: NA
V: TRBV10-1
DNA: TGCGCCAGCAGAATCGCCGGGACAGGATTTCTCTCTGGAAACACCATATATTTT
CDR3: CASRIAGTGFLSGNTIYF

J: TRBJ2-7
D: TRBD1
size: NA
V: TRBV13
DNA: TGTGCCAGCAGAAAATCCGGGACAGCACCTTACGAGCAGTACTTC
CDR3: CASRKSGTAPYEQYF

J: TRBJ1-1
D: TRBD1
size: once
V: TRBV27
DNA: TGTGCCAGCAGTTTAGGACAGGGGTATAGGACTTTCTTT
CDR3: CASSLGQGYRTFF

J: TRBJ2-1
D: TRBD2
size: NA
V: TRBV11-3
DNA: TGTGCCAGCAGCGCCCGCGACGCTGGGACTAGCGGGGGGTACAATGAGCAGTTCTTC
CDR3: CASSARDAGTSGGYNEQFF

J: TRBJ1-1
D: NA
size: NA
V: TRBV19
DNA: TGTGCCAGTAGTTCAGGACAGTGGAACACTGAAGCTTTCTTT
CDR3: CASSSGQWNTEAFF

J: TRBJ2-7
D: NA
size: NA
V: TRBV25-1
DNA: TGTGCCAGCATAGCTCCCGTCTCCTACGAGCAGTACTTC
CDR3: CASIAPVSYEQYF

J: TRBJ1-5
D: TRBD1
size: NA
V: TRBV6-6
DNA: TGTGCTAGCAGTGGACAGGTAGTCAACAATCAGCCCCAGCATTTT
CDR3: CASSGQVVNNQPQHF

J: TRBJ1-1
D: TRBD1
size: NA
V: TRBV5-1
DNA: TGCGCCAGCAGCAGGGGGCAGGGTGAAGCTTTCTTT
CDR3: CASSRGQGEAFF

J: TRBJ1-1
D: NA
size: NA
V: TRBV5-6
DNA: TGTGCCAGCAGCTTGGGGGCAGGGGAAGCTTTCTTT
CDR3: CASSLGAGEAFF

J: TRBJ1-1
D: NA
size: NA
V: TRBV7-9
DNA: TGTGCCAGCAGCTTAGGCGCGAAGCTGAACACTGAAGCTTTCTTT
CDR3: CASSLGAKLNTEAFF

J: TRBJ2-5
D: NA
size: NA
V: TRBV28
DNA: TGTGCCAGCAGTTTGGGGGGTCTAACAGACGATACACAAGAGACCCAGTACTTC
CDR3: CASSLGGLTDDTQETQYF

J: TRBJ2-7
D: TRBD1
size: medium-sized
V: TRBV7-8
DNA: TGTGCCAGCAGCTTATCGACAGGGACCTACGAGCAGTACTTC
CDR3: CASSLSTGTYEQYF

J: TRBJ2-1
D: TRBD2
size: NA
V: TRBV27
DNA: TGTGCCAGTAGGAGGACTAGCGGGTACAATGAGCAGTTCTTC
CDR3: CASRRTSGYNEQFF

J: TRBJ2-7
D: TRBD1
size: NA
V: TRBV4-1
DNA: TGCGCCAGCAGCCAACAGGGGGCCTACGAGCAGTACTTC
CDR3: CASSQQGAYEQYF

J: TRBJ2-7
D: NA
size: NA
V: TRBV7-9
DNA: TGTGCCAGCAGCTTAGGACTCAACTACGAGCAGTACTTC
CDR3: CASSLGLNYEQYF

J: TRBJ2-3
D: NA
size: NA
V: TRBV11-2
DNA: TGTGCCAGCAGCTTAGCGACAGATACGCAGTATTTT
CDR3: CASSLATDTQYF

J: TRBJ1-5
D: TRBD1
size: NA
V: TRBV18
DNA: TGTGCCAGCTCTCCGGGACAGGGGGATCAGCCCCAGCATTTT
CDR3: CASSPGQGDQPQHF

J: TRBJ1-1
D: NA
size: NA
V: TRBV20-1
DNA: TGCAGCGCCCCCGTTACGGCTGAAGCTTTCTTT
CDR3: CSAPVTAEAFF

J: TRBJ1-5
D: NA
size: once
V: TRBV5-8
DNA: TGTGCCAGCAGCTTGGCAGGGTATAGCAATCAGCCCCAGCATTTT
CDR3: CASSLAGYSNQPQHF

J: TRBJ2-3
D: TRBD2
size: NA
V: TRBV10-3
DNA: TGTGCCACCGAGCGGGAGGCATCCACAGATACGCAGTATTTT
CDR3: CATEREASTDTQYF

J: TRBJ2-1
D: TRBD1
size: NA
V: TRBV5-4
DNA: TGTGCCATGACGGGACAGGCCTACAATGAGCAGTTCTTC
CDR3: CAMTGQAYNEQFF

J: TRBJ2-7
D: TRBD1
size: NA
V: TRBV5-1
DNA: TGCGCCAGCAGCGGAGGGACAGGGGTTTTGGAGCAGTACTTC
CDR3: CASSGGTGVLEQYF

J: TRBJ2-3
D: NA
size: NA
V: TRBV7-2
DNA: TGTGCCAGCTGGGCGGCCGAGGGAGATACGCAGTATTTT
CDR3: CASWAAEGDTQYF

J: TRBJ1-2
D: TRBD1
size: NA
V: TRBV6-5
DNA: TGTGCCAGCAGTTACCGGGCAGGGGGTAACTATGGCTACACCTTC
CDR3: CASSYRAGGNYGYTF

J: TRBJ2-1
D: TRBD2
size: NA
V: TRBV30
DNA: TGTGCCTGGACCCGGACTAGCGGGATGAGGGAGCAGTTCTTC
CDR3: CAWTRTSGMREQFF

J: TRBJ2-7
D: NA
size: NA
V: TRBV2
DNA: TGTGCCAGCAGTGAACCCCAGGGAAATTGGGGGCAGTACTTC
CDR3: CASSEPQGNWGQYF

J: TRBJ2-1
D: TRBD1
size: NA
V: TRBV5-1
DNA: TGCGCCAGCAGCCCGTCCCGGGACAGGCCTAATGAGCAGTTCTTC
CDR3: CASSPSRDRPNEQFF

J: TRBJ2-5
D: TRBD1
size: NA
V: TRBV2
DNA: TGTGCCAGCAGACCCTCCGGGACAGGGTCCAGAGAGACCCAGTACTTC
CDR3: CASRPSGTGSRETQYF

J: TRBJ2-1
D: NA
size: NA
V: TRBV30
DNA: TGTGCCTGGAGGGGGCGGGCGGGATACAATGAGCAGTTCTTC
CDR3: CAWRGRAGYNEQFF

J: TRBJ1-1
D: NA
size: once
V: TRBV7-6
DNA: TGTGCCAGCAGCTTAGGGCGACAGAACACTGAAGCTTTCTTT
CDR3: CASSLGRQNTEAFF

J: TRBJ2-2
D: NA
size: NA
V: TRBV27
DNA: TGTGCCAGCAGTTTATCGGCGGGGGCCGCGAACACCGGGGAGCTGTTTTTT
CDR3: CASSLSAGAANTGELFF

J: TRBJ2-2
D: TRBD2
size: NA
V: TRBV2
DNA: TGTGCCAGCAAACAGCGGGGGGGCACCGGGGAGCTGTTTTTT
CDR3: CASKQRGGTGELFF

J: TRBJ2-5
D: NA
size: NA
V: TRBV6-1
DNA: TGTGCCAGCAAAGGCAGGGGAATCGGAGAGACCCAGTACTTC
CDR3: CASKGRGIGETQYF

J: TRBJ2-7
D: TRBD2
size: NA
V: TRBV5-4
DNA: TGTGCCAGCAGCTTAGGCGGGAGGGTAGAAGAGCAGTACTTC
CDR3: CASSLGGRVEEQYF

J: TRBJ2-7
D: TRBD1
size: NA
V: TRBV2
DNA: TGTGCCAGCAGAGGCCTTGACAGGGGAGGCGAGCAGTACTTC
CDR3: CASRGLDRGGEQYF